This is a list of T cell receptor beta chains from one sample in a study of T cell responses to AZD1222 COVID-19 vaccine. The table came from immunoSEQ multiplex PCR; TCRdb's copy has only in-frame clones and leaves some out. The table records about 82,000 clones, 90% to 95% of them present only once. Specimen: peripheral blood, collected on day 0 of AZD1222 vaccination. All receptors derive from an adult in good health. The CDR3 runs from the conserved cysteine through the conserved F or W. D genes are given only for firm matches. Size is stated for part of the rows, as once, few or many counts, or as a class when the clone is expanded.

size	V	D	J	DNA	CDR3
-	TRBV10-1	-	TRBJ2-1	TGCGCCAGCAGTGAAGGCGGCGAGCAGTTCTTC	CASSEGGEQFF
-	TRBV11-1	-	TRBJ2-7	TGTGCCACCACGGGGCGTGACTCCTACGAGCAGTACTTC	CATTGRDSYEQYF
-	TRBV28	-	TRBJ2-7	TGTGCCAGCAGTCAAGGGGGAAGGTCCTACGAGCAGTACTTC	CASSQGGRSYEQYF
few	TRBV4-1	TRBD1	TRBJ2-7	TGCGCCAGCAGCCTCGCGGGACAGGGCTACGAGCAGTACTTC	CASSLAGQGYEQYF
once	TRBV9	TRBD1	TRBJ1-6	TGTGCCAGCAGCGTGGGGGCAGGGGGCTATTCACCCCTCCACTTT	CASSVGAGGYSPLHF
-	TRBV7-2	TRBD1	TRBJ1-2	TGTGCCAGCAGTCCCCTACTGGGACAGGGAAGGAGCTACACCTTC	CASSPLLGQGRSYTF
-	TRBV7-2	-	TRBJ1-3	TGTGCCAGCAGCCAACGGACAGTTGGAAACACCATATATTTT	CASSQRTVGNTIYF
-	TRBV7-2	-	TRBJ2-7	TGTGCCAGCAGCATCAGGGTTAACTACGAGCAGTACTTC	CASSIRVNYEQYF
-	TRBV18	-	TRBJ1-4	TGTGCCAGCTCACCACCGAGCTCAAAAGAAAAACTGTTTTTT	CASSPPSSKEKLFF
-	TRBV3-1/TRBV3-2	-	TRBJ1-5	TGTGCCAGCAGCCCAGATACCATCCAGCCCCAGCATTTT	CASSPDTIQPQHF
-	TRBV28	TRBD1	TRBJ1-5	TGTGCCAGCAGTTTTTCGCGCGGGACAGGGGATAGCAATCAGCCCCAGCATTTT	CASSFSRGTGDSNQPQHF
-	TRBV5-5	-	TRBJ1-2	TGTGCCAGCAGCTTGTGGCGGGTCCCAGGAGGCTACACCTTC	CASSLWRVPGGYTF
-	TRBV28	-	TRBJ2-2	TGTGCCAGCAGTTTCGCAGCGAACACCGGGGAGCTGTTTTTT	CASSFAANTGELFF
-	TRBV6-5	-	TRBJ1-1	TGTGCCAGCAGCCTCGTGGCGGACACTGAAGCTTTCTTT	CASSLVADTEAFF
-	TRBV10-2	TRBD1	TRBJ1-1	TGCGCCAGCAGTGAGCCGGCCGACCTCACAGGGGGCGACACTGAAGCTTTCTTT	CASSEPADLTGGDTEAFF
-	TRBV27	-	TRBJ2-3	TGTGCCAGCAGTTTATTCGGCAGGCAGTATTTT	CASSLFGRQYF
-	TRBV4-2	-	TRBJ1-3	TGTGCCAGCAGCTCCAGGTTGAGCTCTGGAAACACCATATATTTT	CASSSRLSSGNTIYF
-	TRBV7-2	-	TRBJ2-3	TGTGCCAGCAGCGACCACAAGGGACATACGCAGTATTTT	CASSDHKGHTQYF
-	TRBV7-9	TRBD2	TRBJ2-5	TGTGCCAGCAGCCGGACTAGCGGGGGAAGAGAGACCCAGTACTTC	CASSRTSGGRETQYF
-	TRBV24-1	TRBD2	TRBJ2-7	TGTGCCACCAGTGATGACGGACTAGCGGGAAAGCAGTACTTC	CATSDDGLAGKQYF
once	TRBV5-4	-	TRBJ2-4	TGTGCCAGCAGCTTGCGCCGGACAGAGAAAAACATTCAGTACTTC	CASSLRRTEKNIQYF
-	TRBV9	TRBD1	TRBJ1-5	TGTGCCAGCAGCGTTGGGGACAGGCATCAGCCCCAGCATTTT	CASSVGDRHQPQHF
-	TRBV7-9	-	TRBJ2-5	TGTGCCAGCAGCTTAGGTGAATACTTCCAAGAGACCCAGTACTTC	CASSLGEYFQETQYF
-	TRBV11-1	TRBD1	TRBJ1-4	TGTGCCAGCAGCCCAAACACCGGGACAGGAAATGAAAAACTGTTTTTT	CASSPNTGTGNEKLFF
-	TRBV3-1/TRBV3-2	TRBD2	TRBJ2-7	TGTGCCAGCAGCCAAGCCTCCACTAGCGGGGGGTACGGGCAGTACTTC	CASSQASTSGGYGQYF
-	TRBV19	-	TRBJ1-3	TGTGCCAGTAGTATCGGCCCGAGCTCTGGAAACACCATATATTTT	CASSIGPSSGNTIYF
-	TRBV13	-	TRBJ1-2	TGTGCCAGCAGCCTCCATAACTATGGCTACACCTTC	CASSLHNYGYTF
-	TRBV21-1	-	TRBJ2-3	TGTGCCAGCAGCTCAGACCGGGACTATAGCACAGATACGCAGTATTTT	CASSSDRDYSTDTQYF
once	TRBV12-3/TRBV12-4	-	TRBJ2-5	TGTGCCAGCAGCCCCCTCTGGACCCAGTACTTC	CASSPLWTQYF
-	TRBV5-1	TRBD1	TRBJ1-2	TGCGCCAGCAGTTCCACAGGGGACTATGGCTACACCTTC	CASSSTGDYGYTF
-	TRBV27	-	TRBJ1-2	TGTGCCAGCAGTTTATACGGGCAACCGGGGAACGGCTACACCTTC	CASSLYGQPGNGYTF
once	TRBV27	-	TRBJ1-1	TGTGCCAGCAGTTTAAATCGGCAAGGGTCCACTGAAGCTTTCTTT	CASSLNRQGSTEAFF
-	TRBV5-1	TRBD1	TRBJ1-4	TGCGCCAGCAGCCCCGGGACAGGGTTTCGGTATGATGAAAAACTGTTTTTT	CASSPGTGFRYDEKLFF
-	TRBV27	-	TRBJ1-5	TGTGCCAGCAGTTCCGGACGTAATCAGCCCCAGCATTTT	CASSSGRNQPQHF
-	TRBV3-1/TRBV3-2	TRBD2	TRBJ2-1	TGTGCCAGCAGCCAAGGACTAGCGGGGGGGATCTACAATGAGCAGTTCTTC	CASSQGLAGGIYNEQFF
-	TRBV11-2	-	TRBJ2-1	TGTGCCAGCCCCTGCAGACTACCTTACAATGAGCAGTTCTTC	CASPCRLPYNEQFF
-	TRBV5-1	-	TRBJ2-1	TGCGCCAGCAGCTTGGGGCAGCTTTACAATGAGCAGTTCTTC	CASSLGQLYNEQFF
-	TRBV29-1	-	TRBJ1-2	TGCAGCGTTGAAAATTGGGGACTAAACTATGGCTACACCTTC	CSVENWGLNYGYTF
-	TRBV4-1	TRBD1	TRBJ2-5	TGCGCCAGCAGCCCTGCGGACAGGGGGGAGACCCAGTACTTC	CASSPADRGETQYF
-	TRBV2	-	TRBJ2-1	TGTGCCACCTCCTTTCACAATGAGCAGTTCTTC	CATSFHNEQFF
once	TRBV3-1/TRBV3-2	-	TRBJ2-7	TGTGCCAGCAGTTCCGGGGTTTTCTACGAGCAGTACTTC	CASSSGVFYEQYF
once	TRBV5-1	-	TRBJ1-1	TGCGCCAGCAGCTTGGCCAACCAGGCGAACACTGAAGCTTTCTTT	CASSLANQANTEAFF